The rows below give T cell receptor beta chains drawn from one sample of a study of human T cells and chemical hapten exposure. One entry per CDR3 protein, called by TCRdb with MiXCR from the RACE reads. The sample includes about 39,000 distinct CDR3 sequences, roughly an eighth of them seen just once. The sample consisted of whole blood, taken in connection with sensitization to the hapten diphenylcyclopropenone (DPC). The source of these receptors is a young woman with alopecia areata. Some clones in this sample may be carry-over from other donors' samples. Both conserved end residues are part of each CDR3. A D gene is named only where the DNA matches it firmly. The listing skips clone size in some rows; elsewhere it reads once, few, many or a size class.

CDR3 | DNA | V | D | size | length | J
CASSSQEQGPEQFF | TGTGCCAGCAGCTCTCAAGAACAGGGGCCTGAGCAGTTCTTC | TRBV4-2 | TRBD1 | many | 14 | TRBJ2-1
CASSDSSRGNYNEQFF | TGTGCCAGCAGTGACTCGAGCAGGGGAAATTACAATGAGCAGTTCTTC | TRBV6-4 | NA | NA | 16 | TRBJ2-1
CASSSDSSGANVLTF | TGTGCCAGCAGCTCTGACAGCTCTGGGGCCAACGTCCTGACTTTC | TRBV27 | NA | few | 15 | TRBJ2-6
CASSAGVFYGYTF | TGTGCCAGCAGTGCAGGGGTTTTTTATGGCTACACCTTC | TRBV6-2/TRBV6-3 | NA | many | 13 | TRBJ1-2
CASSLLAGTHEQYF | TGTGCCAGCAGCTTATTAGCGGGAACCCACGAGCAGTACTTC | TRBV11-1 | TRBD2 | many | 14 | TRBJ2-7
CSARVQATGGSPLHF | TGCAGTGCTAGAGTTCAAGCAACAGGAGGTTCACCCCTCCACTTT | TRBV20-1 | NA | many | 15 | TRBJ1-6
CASSLLGPLFF | TGTGCCAGCAGTTTACTGGGACCGCTGTTTTTT | TRBV6-2/TRBV6-3 | NA | NA | 11 | TRBJ2-2
CASSLRRGTDTQYF | TGTGCCAGCAGTTTGCGAAGGGGCACAGATACGCAGTATTTT | TRBV6-2/TRBV6-3 | NA | few | 14 | TRBJ2-3
CASSQMPGVTRSNEQFF | TGTGCCAGCAGCCAGATGCCGGGGGTAACTCGGTCCAATGAGCAGTTCTTC | TRBV3-1 | NA | many | 17 | TRBJ2-1
CASSPERTTYEQYF | TGTGCCAGCAGCCCTGAGAGGACAACCTACGAGCAGTACTTC | TRBV7-2 | NA | few | 14 | TRBJ2-7
CASSLRGHGELFF | TGTGCCAGCAGTTTACGTGGCCACGGGGAGCTGTTTTTT | TRBV12-3/TRBV12-4 | NA | few | 13 | TRBJ2-2
CSARGSTGIEQYF | TGCAGTGCTAGAGGTTCGACCGGCATCGAGCAGTACTTC | TRBV20-1 | NA | few | 13 | TRBJ2-7
CASTELGQPNNQPQHF | TGTGCCAGTACCGAACTGGGACAGCCAAACAATCAGCCCCAGCATTTT | TRBV19 | TRBD1 | NA | 16 | TRBJ1-5
CASSPPGGETGELFF | TGTGCCAGCAGCCCCCCGGGGGGCGAAACCGGGGAGCTGTTTTTT | TRBV6-2/TRBV6-3 | NA | many | 15 | TRBJ2-2
CASSSPRGMDYGYTF | TGTGCCAGCAGTTCCCCCCGGGGGATGGACTATGGCTACACCTTC | TRBV6-2/TRBV6-3 | NA | many | 15 | TRBJ1-2
CASSRDLNQPQHF | TGTGCCAGCAGTAGGGACCTCAATCAGCCCCAGCATTTT | TRBV6-4 | NA | NA | 13 | TRBJ1-5
CASSRTDATLYNEQFF | TGTGCCAGCAGCAGAACGGACGCAACTCTCTACAATGAGCAGTTCTTC | TRBV11-2 | NA | NA | 16 | TRBJ2-1
CSASFGCEQYF | TGCAGTGCCTCGTTCGGCTGCGAGCAGTACTTC | TRBV29-1 | NA | NA | 11 | TRBJ2-7
CASSLVADSPLHF | TGTGCCAGCAGCTTGGTAGCGGATTCACCCCTCCACTTT | TRBV5-5 | NA | few | 13 | TRBJ1-6
CASSTLGAAGELFF | TGTGCCAGCAGCACCCTCGGCGCGGCCGGGGAGCTGTTTTTT | TRBV7-9 | NA | many | 14 | TRBJ2-2
CASRSSTRDDNDTQYF | TGTGCCAGCAGGTCCTCGACTCGGGACGATAACGATACGCAGTATTTT | TRBV5-5 | NA | many | 16 | TRBJ2-3
CANSLCFGGYMQVPGTYEQYF | TGTGCCAACAGCTTATGTTTCGGCGGTTATATGCAGGTCCCCGGGACCTACGAGCAGTACTTC | TRBV7-6 | NA | NA | 21 | TRBJ2-7
CASSVADTQYF | TGTGCCAGCAGCGTAGCAGATACGCAGTATTTT | TRBV9 | NA | NA | 11 | TRBJ2-3
CSADKNGDEQFF | TGCAGTGCGGATAAGAATGGGGATGAGCAGTTCTTC | TRBV20-1 | NA | NA | 12 | TRBJ2-1
CASSVDPQNTEAFF | TGTGCCAGCAGCGTAGATCCCCAGAACACTGAAGCTTTCTTT | TRBV9 | NA | NA | 14 | TRBJ1-1
CASSPVGQISGANVLTF | TGTGCCAGCTCACCGGTGGGACAGATCTCTGGGGCCAACGTCCTGACTTTC | TRBV18 | TRBD1 | many | 17 | TRBJ2-6
CASSMWDSDGYTF | TGTGCCAGTAGTATGTGGGATTCGGATGGCTACACCTTC | TRBV19 | NA | NA | 13 | TRBJ1-2
CASRGVTEAFF | TGTGCCAGCAGGGGCGTCACTGAAGCTTTCTTT | TRBV27 | NA | NA | 11 | TRBJ1-1
CASRDSNTGELFF | TGTGCCAGCCGGGACAGTAACACCGGGGAGCTGTTTTTT | TRBV28 | TRBD1 | few | 13 | TRBJ2-2
CASSSGTSWNEQFF | TGTGCCAGCAGCTCCGGGACTAGCTGGAATGAGCAGTTCTTC | TRBV7-3 | TRBD2 | NA | 14 | TRBJ2-1
CASSSLAGLLGTSGRAGDTQYF | TGTGCCAGCAGCTCTCTCGCAGGGTTACTAGGGACTAGCGGGAGGGCCGGAGATACGCAGTATTTT | TRBV5-6 | TRBD2 | many | 22 | TRBJ2-3
CASRRQMSTETQYF | TGTGCCAGCAGAAGACAAATGAGTACGGAGACCCAGTACTTC | TRBV6-2/TRBV6-3 | NA | few | 14 | TRBJ2-5
CASSYRLEGANEQFF | TGTGCCAGCAGTTACCGTCTAGAGGGGGCAAATGAGCAGTTCTTC | TRBV6-2/TRBV6-3 | TRBD1 | few | 15 | TRBJ2-1
CASSVAYNEQFF | TGTGCCAGCAGCGTAGCCTACAATGAGCAGTTCTTC | TRBV9 | NA | many | 12 | TRBJ2-1
CASSLGTSGIGEQFF | TGTGCCAGCAGCTTGGGGACTAGCGGGATCGGTGAGCAGTTCTTC | TRBV7-3 | TRBD2 | many | 15 | TRBJ2-1
CASSRTGEETQYF | TGTGCCAGCTCGCGGACAGGGGAAGAGACCCAGTACTTC | TRBV18 | TRBD1 | many | 13 | TRBJ2-5
CASSLQAASRDTQYF | TGTGCCAGCAGCTTACAAGCGGCTAGCCGAGATACGCAGTATTTT | TRBV7-3 | NA | few | 15 | TRBJ2-3
CASSEFGTNTEAFF | TGTGCCAGCAGTGAATTTGGAACGAACACTGAAGCTTTCTTT | TRBV2 | NA | NA | 14 | TRBJ1-1
CASSFGLAGGSTDTQYF | TGCGCCAGCAGCTTCGGACTAGCGGGAGGGAGCACAGATACGCAGTATTTT | TRBV5-1 | TRBD2 | NA | 17 | TRBJ2-3
CSARDTGTDTQYF | TGCAGTGCTAGAGATACAGGCACAGATACGCAGTATTTT | TRBV20-1 | NA | NA | 13 | TRBJ2-3
CASRQAYEQYF | TGTGCCAGCAGACAGGCCTACGAGCAGTACTTC | TRBV2 | NA | few | 11 | TRBJ2-7
CASSQDPGVAYEQYF | TGCGCCAGCAGCCAAGACCCGGGAGTAGCCTACGAGCAGTACTTC | TRBV4-3 | NA | NA | 15 | TRBJ2-7
CASSLIGRGETQYF | TGTGCCAGCAGCTTAATAGGCCGCGGCGAGACCCAGTACTTC | TRBV11-2 | NA | NA | 14 | TRBJ2-5
CASTTPFTSENNEQFF | TGCGCCAGCACCACCCCGTTCACCAGCGAGAACAATGAGCAGTTCTTC | TRBV10-2 | NA | many | 16 | TRBJ2-1
CASSPLNHSGGYTF | TGTGCCAGCAGTCCCTTGAATCATTCGGGAGGCTACACCTTC | TRBV28 | NA | few | 14 | TRBJ1-2
CASSLDYRIEQFF | TGTGCCAGCAGCTTAGATTACAGGATAGAGCAGTTCTTC | TRBV11-2 | NA | many | 13 | TRBJ2-1
CSVTPLGTEAFF | TGCAGTGTAACACCGTTGGGCACTGAAGCTTTCTTT | TRBV20-1 | NA | NA | 12 | TRBJ1-1
CSARDLAGDSTDTQYF | TGCAGTGCTAGAGATTTAGCGGGAGACAGCACAGATACGCAGTATTTT | TRBV20-1 | TRBD2 | many | 16 | TRBJ2-3
CASSPQHISGSYEQYF | TGCGCCAGCAGCCCTCAACACATCAGCGGCTCCTACGAGCAGTACTTC | TRBV4-3 | NA | once | 16 | TRBJ2-7